This T cell receptor (beta chain) was sequenced in a study of coeliac disease. Looking at the study overall: Disease groups: newly diagnosed active, refractory type I, gluten-free-diet controlled.

Assay: immunoSEQ multiplex PCR; the TCRdb copy retains only in-frame clones and omits some. The repertoire includes some 8,900 clones, roughly 70% of them detected once, and just over 20% sits in the top ten. Broader study findings: Intraepithelial and lamina propria fractions were not highly pure, so cross-contamination was possible. Active celiac intraepithelial and lamina propria samples had lower TRB and TRG clonality than control samples.

The CDR3 consists of 14 residues. J lost 0 bases, V lost 2 bases, and 0 bases had no gene match. In germline, CDR1 is SGHTA, CDR2 FQGTGA. Points on this clone: Its antigen is not known. The same CDR3 can be traced to other DNA sequences in this sample.

What was sequenced was lamina propria lymphocytes from the gut. This chain uses TRBV7-3 with TRBJ1-1, with TRBD1 identical over 7 bases. This sequence originates from a woman aged 60-75 years with celiac disease. The CDR3 DNA follows: TGTGCCAGCAGCTTACAGGGGGTGAACACTGAAGCTTTCTTT. Amino acids: CASSLQGVNTEAFF.